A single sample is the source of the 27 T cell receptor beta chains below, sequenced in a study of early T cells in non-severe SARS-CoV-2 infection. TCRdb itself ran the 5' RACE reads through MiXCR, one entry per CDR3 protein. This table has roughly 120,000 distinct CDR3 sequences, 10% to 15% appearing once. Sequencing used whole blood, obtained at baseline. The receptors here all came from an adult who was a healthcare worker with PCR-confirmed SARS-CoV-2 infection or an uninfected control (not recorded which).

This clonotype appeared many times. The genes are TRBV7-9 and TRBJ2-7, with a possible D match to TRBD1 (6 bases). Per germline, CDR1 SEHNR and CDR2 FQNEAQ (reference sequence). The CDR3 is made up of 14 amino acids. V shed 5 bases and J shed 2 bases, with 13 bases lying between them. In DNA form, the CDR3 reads TGTGCCAGCAGCATGACAGGAGTTACCTACGAGCAGTACTTC. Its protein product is CASSMTGVTYEQYF.

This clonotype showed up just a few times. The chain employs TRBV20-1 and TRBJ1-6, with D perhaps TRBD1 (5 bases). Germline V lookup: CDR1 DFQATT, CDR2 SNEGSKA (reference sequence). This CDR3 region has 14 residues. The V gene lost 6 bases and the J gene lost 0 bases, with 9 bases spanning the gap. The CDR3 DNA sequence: TGCAGTGCCAGGGAAAGCTCCTATAATTCACCCCTCCACTTT. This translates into CSARESSYNSPLHF.

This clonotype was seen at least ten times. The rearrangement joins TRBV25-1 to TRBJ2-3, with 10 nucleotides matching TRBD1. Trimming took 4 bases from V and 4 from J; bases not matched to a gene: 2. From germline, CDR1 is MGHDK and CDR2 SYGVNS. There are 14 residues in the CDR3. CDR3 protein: CASSVGQGSDTQYF. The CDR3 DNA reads TGTGCCAGCAGTGTGGGACAGGGGTCAGATACGCAGTATTTT.

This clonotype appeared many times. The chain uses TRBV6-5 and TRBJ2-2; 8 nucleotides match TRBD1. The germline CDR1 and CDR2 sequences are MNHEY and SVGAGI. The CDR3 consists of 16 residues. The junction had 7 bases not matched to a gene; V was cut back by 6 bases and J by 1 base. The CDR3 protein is CASRRRDRRNTGELFF. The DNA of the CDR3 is TGTGCCAGCAGACGCCGGGACAGGAGGAACACCGGGGAGCTGTTTTTT.

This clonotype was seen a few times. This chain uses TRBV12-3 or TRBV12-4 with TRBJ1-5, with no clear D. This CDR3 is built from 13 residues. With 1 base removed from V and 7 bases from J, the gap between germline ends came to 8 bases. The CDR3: CASSLVPDQPQHF. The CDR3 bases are TGTGCCAGCAGTTTAGTTCCGGACCAGCCCCAGCATTTT.

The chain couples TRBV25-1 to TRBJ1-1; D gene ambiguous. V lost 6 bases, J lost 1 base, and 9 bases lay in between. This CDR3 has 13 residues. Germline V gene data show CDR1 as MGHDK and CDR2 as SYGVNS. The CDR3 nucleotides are TGTGCCAGCAGAACATCTTGGAACACTGAAGCTTTCTTT. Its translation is CASRTSWNTEAFF. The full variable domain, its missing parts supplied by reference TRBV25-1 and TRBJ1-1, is EADIYQTPRYLVIGTGKKITLECSQTMGHDKMYWYQQDPGMELHLIHYSYGVNSTEKGDLSSESTVSRIRTEHFPLTLESARPSHTSQYLCASRTSWNTEAFFGQGTRLTVV.

The CDR3 loop reads CASSLQAGANVLTF. In nucleotides, the CDR3 is TGTGCCAGCAGTTTACAGGCTGGGGCCAACGTCCTGACTTTC. The rearrangement joins TRBV27 to TRBJ2-6, with no clear D. CDR3 length: 14 residues. Trimming stripped 2 bases from V and 2 bases from J, with 4 bases between. CDR1 and CDR2 from the germline V gene are MNHEY and SMNVEV (reference sequence).

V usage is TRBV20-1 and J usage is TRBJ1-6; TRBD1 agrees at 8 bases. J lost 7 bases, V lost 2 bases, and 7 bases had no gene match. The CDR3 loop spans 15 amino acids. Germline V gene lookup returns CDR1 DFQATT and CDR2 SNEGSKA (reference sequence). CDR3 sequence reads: CSARRAGGHNSPLHF. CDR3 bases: TGCAGTGCTAGAAGAGCAGGGGGCCACAATTCACCCCTCCACTTT.

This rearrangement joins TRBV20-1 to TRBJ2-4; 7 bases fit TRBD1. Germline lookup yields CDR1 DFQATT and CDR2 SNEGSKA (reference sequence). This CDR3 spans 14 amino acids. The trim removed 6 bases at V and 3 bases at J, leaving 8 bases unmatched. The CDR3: CSAWTGGDKNIQYF. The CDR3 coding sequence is TGCAGTGCCTGGACAGGTGGAGACAAAAACATTCAGTACTTC.

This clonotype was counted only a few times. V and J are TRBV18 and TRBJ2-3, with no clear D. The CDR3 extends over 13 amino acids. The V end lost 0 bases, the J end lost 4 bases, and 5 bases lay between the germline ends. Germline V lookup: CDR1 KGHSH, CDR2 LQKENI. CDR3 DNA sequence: TGTGCCAGCTCACCACCTTCGGCAGATACGCAGTATTTT. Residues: CASSPPSADTQYF. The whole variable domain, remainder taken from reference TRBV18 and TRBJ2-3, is NAGVMQNPRHLVRRRGQEARLRCSPMKGHSHVYWYRQLPEEGLKFMVYLQKENIIDESGMPKERFSAEFPKEGPSILRIQQVVRGDSAAYFCASSPPSADTQYFGPGTRLTVL.

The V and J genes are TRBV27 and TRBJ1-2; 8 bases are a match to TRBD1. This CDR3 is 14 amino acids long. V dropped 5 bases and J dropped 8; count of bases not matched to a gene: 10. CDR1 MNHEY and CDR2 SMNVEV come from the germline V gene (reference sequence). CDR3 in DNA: TGTGCCAGCAGTGCTCCGGGCAGGGGGCTCGGCTACACCTTC. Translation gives CASSAPGRGLGYTF.

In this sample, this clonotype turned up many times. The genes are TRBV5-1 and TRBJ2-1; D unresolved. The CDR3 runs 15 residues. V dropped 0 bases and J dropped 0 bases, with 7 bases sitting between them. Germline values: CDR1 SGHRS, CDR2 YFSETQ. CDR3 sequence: CASSLGESSYNEQFF. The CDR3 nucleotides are TGCGCCAGCAGCTTGGGGGAATCCTCCTACAATGAGCAGTTCTTC. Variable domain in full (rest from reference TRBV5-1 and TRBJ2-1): KAGVTQTPRYLIKTRGQQVTLSCSPISGHRSVSWYQQTPGQGLQFLFEYFSETQRNKGNFPGRFSGRQFSNSRSEMNVSTLELGDSALYLCASSLGESSYNEQFFGPGTRLTVL.

This chain's CDR3 is CASSSRLDNEQYF. The DNA for the CDR3 is TGTGCCAGCAGTTCTCGGCTAGACAACGAGCAGTACTTC. The rearrangement joins TRBV28 to TRBJ2-7, with unresolved D. There are 13 residues in the CDR3. CDR1 is MDHEN, CDR2 SYDVKM, per germline. Deletions cut 4 bases from V and 5 bases from J, with 12 bases between.

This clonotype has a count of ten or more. CDR3 protein: CSVEGPGGQETQYF. In DNA form, the CDR3 reads TGCAGCGTTGAAGGGCCAGGAGGCCAAGAGACCCAGTACTTC. The chain is built from TRBV29-1 and TRBJ2-5; perhaps TRBD2 as D (5 bases). The germline CDR1 and CDR2 sequences are SQVTM and ANQGSEA. The CDR3 is made up of 14 amino acids. V lost 1 base and J lost 1, with 10 bases in between. Full variable domain (missing parts from reference TRBV29-1 and TRBJ2-5): SAVISQKPSRDICQRGTSLTIQCQVDSQVTMMFWYRQQPGQSLTLIATANQGSEATYESGFVIDKFPISRPNLTFSTLTVSNMSPEDSSIYLCSVEGPGGQETQYFGPGTRLLVL.

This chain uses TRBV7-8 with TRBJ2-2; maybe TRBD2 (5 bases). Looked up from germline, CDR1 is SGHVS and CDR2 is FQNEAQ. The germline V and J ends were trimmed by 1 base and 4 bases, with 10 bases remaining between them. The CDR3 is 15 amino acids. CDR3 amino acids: CASSLVGGLTGELFF. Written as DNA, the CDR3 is TGTGCCAGCAGCTTAGTTGGCGGGCTCACCGGGGAGCTGTTTTTT.

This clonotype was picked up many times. Here the CDR3 reads CASRANLKPNTLSGANVLTF. CDR3 coding DNA: TGTGCCAGCAGAGCTAATCTGAAACCTAATACTCTCTCTGGGGCCAACGTCCTGACTTTC. This chain connects TRBV28 to TRBJ2-6; D gene uncertain. Germline CDR1 is MDHEN and CDR2 is SYDVKM. The length of the CDR3 is 20 residues. Deletions cut 6 bases from V and 0 bases from J, with 24 bases between.

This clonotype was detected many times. The CDR3 DNA is TGTGCCAGCAGTTACACAGGGTCTGGTTCACCCCTCCACTTT. Translated: CASSYTGSGSPLHF. This rearrangement joins TRBV12-3 or TRBV12-4 to TRBJ1-6; the D gene is possibly TRBD1 (6 bases). This CDR3 comprises 14 residues. V lost 4 bases and J lost 9, with 13 bases in between.

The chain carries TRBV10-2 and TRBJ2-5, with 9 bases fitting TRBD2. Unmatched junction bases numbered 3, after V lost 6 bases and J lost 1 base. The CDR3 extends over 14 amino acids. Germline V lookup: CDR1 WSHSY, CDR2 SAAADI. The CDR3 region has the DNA TGCGCCAGCAGGGTAGCGGGGGTCCAAGAGACCCAGTACTTC. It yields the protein CASRVAGVQETQYF.

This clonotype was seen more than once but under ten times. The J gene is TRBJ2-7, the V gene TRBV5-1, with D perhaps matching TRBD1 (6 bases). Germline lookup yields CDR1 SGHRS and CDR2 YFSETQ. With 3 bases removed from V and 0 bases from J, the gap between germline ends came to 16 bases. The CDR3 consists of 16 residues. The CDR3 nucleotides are TGCGCCAGCAGCTCCCGGACAGCTTCGAGCTCCTACGAGCAGTACTTC. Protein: CASSSRTASSSYEQYF.

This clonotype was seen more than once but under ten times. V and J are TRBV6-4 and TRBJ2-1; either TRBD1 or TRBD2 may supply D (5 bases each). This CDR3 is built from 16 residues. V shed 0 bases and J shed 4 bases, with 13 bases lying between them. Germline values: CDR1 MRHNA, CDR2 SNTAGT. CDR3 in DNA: TGTGCCAGCAGTGACTCGTCTGTCGGGGCATACAATGAGCAGTTCTTC. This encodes CASSDSSVGAYNEQFF.

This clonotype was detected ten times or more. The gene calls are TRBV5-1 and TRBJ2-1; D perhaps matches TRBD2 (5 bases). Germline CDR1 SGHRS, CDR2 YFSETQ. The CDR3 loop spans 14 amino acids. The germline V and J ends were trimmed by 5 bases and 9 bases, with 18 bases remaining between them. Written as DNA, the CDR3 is TGCGCCAGCAGTGACTACGCCCCTAATGGTGAGCAGTTCTTC. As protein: CASSDYAPNGEQFF.

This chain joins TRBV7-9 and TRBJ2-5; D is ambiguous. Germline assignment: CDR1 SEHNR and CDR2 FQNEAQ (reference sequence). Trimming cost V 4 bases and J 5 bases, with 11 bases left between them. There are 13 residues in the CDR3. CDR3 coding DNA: TGTGCCAGCAGCTCAGCAGGAAGGGAGACCCAGTACTTC. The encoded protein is CASSSAGRETQYF.

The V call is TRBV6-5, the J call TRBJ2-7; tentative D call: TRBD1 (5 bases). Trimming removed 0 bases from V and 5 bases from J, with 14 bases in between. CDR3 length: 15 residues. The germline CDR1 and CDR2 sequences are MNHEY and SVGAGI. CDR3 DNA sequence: TGTGCCAGCAGTTACTCGGGAAGGGGTAACAACGAGCAGTACTTC. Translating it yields CASSYSGRGNNEQYF.

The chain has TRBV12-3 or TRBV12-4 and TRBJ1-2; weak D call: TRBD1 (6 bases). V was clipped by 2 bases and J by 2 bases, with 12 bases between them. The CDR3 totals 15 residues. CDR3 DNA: TGTGCCAGCAGTTTAATCCAGGGGAGGAACTATGGCTACACCTTC. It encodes CASSLIQGRNYGYTF.

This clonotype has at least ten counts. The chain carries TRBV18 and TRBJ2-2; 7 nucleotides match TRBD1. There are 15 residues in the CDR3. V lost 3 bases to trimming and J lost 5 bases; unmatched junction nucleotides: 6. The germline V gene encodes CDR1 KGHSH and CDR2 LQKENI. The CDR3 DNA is TGTGCCAGCTCACCTCGACAGGGATTTACCGGGGAGCTGTTTTTT. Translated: CASSPRQGFTGELFF.

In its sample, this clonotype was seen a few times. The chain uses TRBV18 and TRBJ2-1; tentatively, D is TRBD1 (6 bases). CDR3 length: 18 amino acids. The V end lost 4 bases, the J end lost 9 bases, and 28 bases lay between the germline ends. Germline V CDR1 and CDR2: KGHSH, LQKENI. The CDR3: CASSRIYNPGQGNAEQFF. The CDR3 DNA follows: TGTGCCAGCTCACGCATCTACAATCCCGGGCAGGGGAACGCTGAGCAGTTCTTC. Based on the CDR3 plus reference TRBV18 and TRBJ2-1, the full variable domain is NAGVMQNPRHLVRRRGQEARLRCSPMKGHSHVYWYRQLPEEGLKFMVYLQKENIIDESGMPKERFSAEFPKEGPSILRIQQVVRGDSAAYFCASSRIYNPGQGNAEQFFGPGTRLTVL.

Here the CDR3 reads CASSFGGRGETQYF. The DNA for the CDR3 is TGTGCCAGCAGCTTCGGGGGGCGAGGAGAGACCCAGTACTTC. The chain joins TRBV7-2 to TRBJ2-5, with a weak D call TRBD2 (7 bases). CDR1 is SGHTA and CDR2 is FQGNSA in the germline V gene. The CDR3 consists of 14 residues. Trimming took off 3 bases at V and 4 bases at J, with 12 bases between the two ends.